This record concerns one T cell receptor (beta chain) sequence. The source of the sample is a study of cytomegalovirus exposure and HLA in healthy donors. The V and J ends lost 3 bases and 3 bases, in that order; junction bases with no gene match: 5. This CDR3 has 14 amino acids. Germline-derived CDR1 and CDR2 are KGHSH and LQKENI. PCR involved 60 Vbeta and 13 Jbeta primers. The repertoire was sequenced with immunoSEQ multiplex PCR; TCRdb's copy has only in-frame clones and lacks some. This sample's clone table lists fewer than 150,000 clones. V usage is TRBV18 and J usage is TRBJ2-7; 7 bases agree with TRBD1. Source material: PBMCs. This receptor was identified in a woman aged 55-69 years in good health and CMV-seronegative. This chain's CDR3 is CASSPRQGLYEQYF. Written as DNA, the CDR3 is TGTGCCAGCTCACCCAGACAGGGCCTCTACGAGCAGTACTTC.